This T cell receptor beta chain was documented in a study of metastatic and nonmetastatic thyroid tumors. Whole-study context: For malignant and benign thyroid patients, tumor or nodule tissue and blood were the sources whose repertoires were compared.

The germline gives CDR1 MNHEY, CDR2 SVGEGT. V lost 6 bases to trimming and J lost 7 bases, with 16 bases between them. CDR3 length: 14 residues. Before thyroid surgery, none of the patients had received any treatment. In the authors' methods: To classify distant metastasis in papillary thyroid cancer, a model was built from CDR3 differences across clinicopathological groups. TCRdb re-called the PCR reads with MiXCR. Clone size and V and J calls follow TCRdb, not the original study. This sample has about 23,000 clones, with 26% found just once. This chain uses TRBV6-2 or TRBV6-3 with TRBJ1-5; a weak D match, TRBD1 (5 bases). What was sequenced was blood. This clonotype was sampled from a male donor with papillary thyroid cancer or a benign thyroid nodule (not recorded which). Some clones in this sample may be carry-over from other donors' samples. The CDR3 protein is CASSLWGVGQPQHF. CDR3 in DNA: TGTGCCAGCAGCCTATGGGGGGTGGGGCAGCCCCAGCATTTT.